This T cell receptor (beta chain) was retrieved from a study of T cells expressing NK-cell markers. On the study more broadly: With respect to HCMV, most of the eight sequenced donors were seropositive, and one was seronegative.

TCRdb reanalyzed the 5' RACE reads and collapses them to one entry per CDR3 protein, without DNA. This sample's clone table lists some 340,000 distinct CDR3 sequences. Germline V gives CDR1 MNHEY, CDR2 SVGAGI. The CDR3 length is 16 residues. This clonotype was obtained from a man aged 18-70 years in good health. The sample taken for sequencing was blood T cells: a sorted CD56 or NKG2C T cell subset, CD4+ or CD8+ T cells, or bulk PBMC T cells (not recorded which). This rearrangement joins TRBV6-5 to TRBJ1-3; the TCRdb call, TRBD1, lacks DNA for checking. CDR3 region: CASSYYPGGDGNTIYF.